This is a list of T cell receptor beta chains from one sample in a study of identical twins. TCRdb reprocessed the 5' RACE reads with MiXCR, giving one entry per CDR3 protein. The sample has about 280,000 distinct CDR3 sequences, more than 6.5% seen once; the top ten hold approximately 2.1%. Separately, the same data were catalogued under a study of yellow fever vaccine responses in identical twins.

The source material was memory (CD45RO+) T cells sorted from blood. The receptors originated from a young woman in good health. CDR3s include the opening cysteine and the closing phenylalanine or tryptophan. The D gene is left open where the match is weak. Size is omitted from some rows. Given values are once, few, many or a class for expanded clones.

d_call	v_call	j_call	clone_size	cdr3_aa	cdr3_nt
-	TRBV12-3/TRBV12-4	TRBJ2-2	few	CASSLGGGTGELFF	TGTGCCAGCAGTTTGGGTGGGGGGACCGGGGAGCTGTTTTTT
TRBD1	TRBV12-3/TRBV12-4	TRBJ2-5	many	CASSLGTGGRAQETQYF	TGTGCCAGCAGTTTAGGGACAGGGGGACGTGCCCAAGAGACCCAGTACTTC
TRBD2	TRBV9	TRBJ2-1	few	CASSVDLTSGRNEQFF	TGTGCCAGCAGCGTAGATTTGACTAGCGGGCGCAATGAGCAGTTCTTC
-	TRBV11-3	TRBJ2-7	few	CASSPMGPYEQYF	TGTGCCAGCAGCCCCATGGGGCCCTACGAGCAGTACTTC
TRBD2	TRBV10-3	TRBJ2-2	many	CAISASPGGGEGAGELFF	TGTGCCATCAGTGCCTCCCCGGGCGGGGGAGAGGGCGCCGGGGAGCTGTTTTTT
-	TRBV11-2	TRBJ1-1	few	CASSLVSSTEAFF	TGTGCCAGCAGCTTAGTTTCCAGCACTGAAGCTTTCTTT
-	TRBV21-1	TRBJ2-1	-	CASRQRQFF	TGTGCCAGCAGGCAAAGGCAGTTCTTC
-	TRBV7-2	TRBJ2-7	-	CASSGINYAGEQYF	TGTGCCAGCAGCGGGATAAACTACGCAGGGGAGCAGTACTTC
-	TRBV6-5	TRBJ2-7	-	CASSYLREQYF	TGTGCCAGCAGTTACTTACGGGAGCAGTACTTC
-	TRBV7-9	TRBJ1-4	many	CASSLATGGNEKLFF	TGTGCCAGCAGCTTAGCAACCGGGGGGAATGAAAAACTGTTTTTT